The next 17 T cell receptor beta chains were all read from a single sample in a study of T cells in Graves' hyperthyroidism and ophthalmopathy. It was RNA transcripts that yielded the amplified TCR beta CDR3 regions. Carried out on the TCR CDR3, a first-round RT-PCR used the HTBI primer set. TCRdb ran MiXCR on the multiplex PCR reads and lists one entry per CDR3 protein. This sample carries hundreds of thousands of distinct CDR3 sequences, roughly 45% of them seen once, and the ten largest clones take about 7.2%. The material sequenced was peripheral blood or thyroid tissue (not recorded which). The receptors derive from an adult man with Graves' disease, either hyperthyroidism or ophthalmopathy (not recorded which).

For this clonotype: This may be a read error, as it is one base from a much larger clone. The V gene is TRBV7-2, the J gene TRBJ1-5; D not certain. Germline loops: CDR1 SGHTA, CDR2 FQGNSA. V dropped 3 bases and J dropped 11 bases, with 14 bases sitting between them. CDR3 length equals 13 residues. As DNA, the CDR3 is TGTGCCAGCAGCTTGGATGGCGTGACGTCCCAGCATTTT. Protein sequence: CASSLDGVTSQHF.

The rearrangement uses TRBV7-6 and TRBJ1-2; TRBD1 matches at 9 bases. CDR3 length: 15 amino acids. CDR1 SGHVS and CDR2 FNYEAQ come from the germline V gene. V lost 3 bases, J lost 6 bases, and 8 bases stayed unmatched. CDR3 protein: CASSFSGTGYNGYTF. The CDR3 DNA is TGTGCCAGCAGCTTCTCGGGGACAGGGTATAATGGCTACACCTTC.

This rearrangement joins TRBV5-8 to TRBJ2-5; 7 positions match TRBD1. The CDR3 is 14 residues long. Trimming cost V 3 bases and J 2 bases; bases outside gene matches: 4. Germline V gives CDR1 SGHTS, CDR2 YDEGEE. CDR3 region: CASSWKGQQETQYF. In DNA form, the CDR3 reads TGTGCCAGCAGCTGGAAGGGACAGCAAGAGACCCAGTACTTC.

This clonotype was detected only once. The gene calls are TRBV3-1 and TRBJ2-2; 12 nucleotides line up with TRBD2. CDR3 length: 17 residues. V trimming: 4 bases; J trimming: 0 bases; junction bases outside the gene matches: 3. Germline V gene lookup returns CDR1 LGHDT and CDR2 YNNKEL (reference sequence). The CDR3: CASSPGLAGANTGELFF. CDR3 DNA: TGTGCCAGCAGCCCGGGACTAGCGGGTGCGAACACCGGGGAGCTGTTTTTT.

Of note for this clonotype: The conserved phenylalanine or tryptophan is not found at the CDR3 terminus, so this likely reflects a read error. Because the CDR3's place on the DNA is in doubt, the DNA is left out and the CDR3 is given as listed by TCRdb. This sequence joins TRBV24-1 and TRBJ1-4; the D segment call TRBD1 is taken from the table without a DNA check. Germline V gene data show CDR1 as KGHDR and CDR2 as SFDVKD. The length of the CDR3 is 10 amino acids, counting both ends. CDR3 residues: CATSDRRQGN.

CDR3 region: CASSVGRGSNPLGTEAFF. The CDR3 region has the DNA TGTGCCAGCAGCGTCGGTAGGGGGTCGAACCCCTTGGGCACTGAAGCTTTCTTT. V gene TRBV7-2 combines with J gene TRBJ1-1; D might be TRBD1 (6 bases). Trimming took off 5 bases at V and 4 bases at J, with 26 bases between the two ends. CDR3 length: 18 amino acids. Per germline, CDR1 SGHTA and CDR2 FQGNSA. The full variable domain, completed using reference TRBV7-2 and TRBJ1-1, is GAGVSQSPSNKVTEKGKDVELRCDPISGHTALYWYRQSLGQGLEFLIYFQGNSAPDKSGLPSDRFSAERTGGSVSTLTIQRTQQEDSAVYLCASSVGRGSNPLGTEAFFGQGTRLTVV.

This clonotype was observed at least ten times. The rearrangement joins TRBV29-1 to TRBJ1-2; no clear D gene. CDR1 SQVTM and CDR2 ANQGSEA come from the germline V gene. CDR3 size: 13 residues. The V end lost 0 bases, the J end lost 2 bases, and 7 bases lay between the germline ends. The DNA of the CDR3 is TGCAGCGTTGAAGATACTAGGAACTATGGCTACACCTTC. Amino acids: CSVEDTRNYGYTF.

The chain has TRBV15 and TRBJ1-2; 11 positions agree with TRBD1. With 0 bases clipped from V and 3 bases from J, the junction kept 9 bases outside the gene matches. The CDR3 runs 18 residues. CDR1 is LNHNV and CDR2 is YYDKDF in the germline V gene (reference sequence). The CDR3: CATSRDRDRGRHYYGYTF. The CDR3 DNA reads TGTGCCACCAGCAGAGATCGGGACAGGGGGAGGCATTACTATGGCTACACCTTC.

J is TRBJ1-3 and V is TRBV20-1; D gene ambiguous. From germline, CDR1 is DFQATT and CDR2 SNEGSKA (reference sequence). Trimming shortened V by 3 bases and J by 8 bases, and 14 bases separated the two germline ends. CDR3 size: 13 residues. CDR3 DNA sequence: TGCAGTGCTAGTGTCCTTTTTATGGACACCATATATTTT. The encoded protein is CSASVLFMDTIYF.

The V call is TRBV2, the J call TRBJ1-1; D unclear. Per the germline V gene, CDR1 is SNHLY and CDR2 is FYNNEI. Trimming cost V 6 bases and J 4 bases, with 24 bases left between them. This CDR3 spans 17 amino acids. The CDR3 DNA follows: TGTGCCAGCAGAGCCGGGCCCAACCCCTATGAACGCACTGAAGCTTTCTTT. Its translation is CASRAGPNPYERTEAFF.

The chain has TRBV24-1 and TRBJ1-5, with D perhaps TRBD1 (6 bases). Trimming removed 1 base from V and 11 bases from J, with 17 bases in between. There are 15 residues in the CDR3. Germline V lookup: CDR1 KGHDR, CDR2 SFDVKD. This CDR3 reads CATSDFRQGQETQHF. CDR3 coding DNA: TGTGCCACCAGTGATTTTCGGCAGGGGCAAGAGACCCAGCATTTT.

This chain links TRBV29-1 with TRBJ1-1; no reliable D call. Trimming pared 6 bases from V and 1 base from J, leaving 6 bases between. CDR3 length: 11 residues. Germline V gene sequence: CDR1 SQVTM, CDR2 ANQGSEA. The CDR3: CSVLENTEAFF. CDR3 DNA: TGCAGCGTCCTAGAGAACACTGAAGCTTTCTTT.

Regarding this clonotype: The junction departs from germline at one end; a sequencing error may be responsible. This chain connects TRBV7-2 to TRBJ1-1, with a tentative D call TRBD1 (6 bases). There are 15 residues in the CDR3. CDR1 and CDR2 (germline): SGHTA, FQGNSA. The CDR3 nucleotides read TGTGCCAGCAGCTTGGGGGTGGGGGCGAGCACTGAAGTTTTCTTT. It is translated as CASSLGVGASTEVFF. Full variable domain (outside the CDR3, taken from reference TRBV7-2 and TRBJ1-1): GAGVSQSPSNKVTEKGKDVELRCDPISGHTALYWYRQSLGQGLEFLIYFQGNSAPDKSGLPSDRFSAERTGGSVSTLTIQRTQQEDSAVYLCASSLGVGASTEVFFGQGTRLTVV.

Ten or more counts support this clonotype. The CDR3 nucleotides read TGTGCCAGCAGTCAGGGCCGCCACCCTAACTATGGCTACACCTTC. Translation gives CASSQGRHPNYGYTF. V and J are TRBV6-5 and TRBJ1-2, with a possible D match to TRBD1 (5 bases). CDR1 MNHEY and CDR2 SVGAGI come from the germline V gene. V lost 5 bases and J 0 bases, leaving 13 bases between the germline ends. This CDR3 region has 15 residues.

Turning to this clonotype: At one end the junction does not follow the germline gene, possibly because of a read error. The chain uses TRBV27 and TRBJ1-1; D is undetermined. Germline CDR1 MNHEY, CDR2 SMNVEV (reference sequence). The CDR3 has 13 residues. CDR3 region: CASSLRRNTEALF. In DNA, the CDR3 is TGTGCCAGCAGTTTACGCAGAAACACTGAAGCTCTCTTT.

To note about this clonotype: One junction end disagrees with the germline gene, perhaps due to a read error. The rearrangement links TRBV29-1 to TRBJ2-2; 8 bases are shared with TRBD2. CDR3 length equals 8 residues. The germline V gene encodes CDR1 SQVTM and CDR2 ANQGSEA. CDR3 sequence reads: CSVSAGAF. DNA of the CDR3: TGCAGCGTTTCAGCGGGGGCGTTT.

The chain employs TRBV29-1 and TRBJ2-5; 7 nucleotides line up with TRBD1. Germline-derived CDR1 and CDR2 are SQVTM and ANQGSEA. CDR3 size: 13 residues. With 8 bases clipped from V and 4 bases from J, the junction kept 10 bases outside the gene matches. CDR3 region: CSLRTGGGETQYF. The CDR3 bases are TGCAGCCTTCGGACAGGTGGGGGAGAGACCCAGTACTTC.